Given below is one TCR beta chain in context. Sampled 1 year posttransplant, controls received myeloablative marrow transplants, methotrexate and a calcineurin inhibitor. The sample is drawn from a study of T cells after posttransplantation cyclophosphamide. Germline CDR1 SGHAT, CDR2 FQNNGV. The ends lost 4 bases at V and 1 base at J; junction bases unmatched: 7. The CDR3 has 16 residues. Data came from immunoSEQ multiplex PCR; TCRdb stores just in-frame clones and leaves some out. The sample consists of about 22,000 clones, roughly 90% of them appearing once. This TCR came from a female patient in her fifties or sixties who received an allogeneic stem cell transplant from an unrelated donor, was CMV-positive, and had chronic GVHD only. Some T cells may originate from the graft donor. The sequencing used PBMCs, collected after an allogeneic stem cell transplant with a calcineurin inhibitor and methotrexate. This rearrangement joins TRBV11-2 to TRBJ2-1; 7 nucleotides align to TRBD2. The CDR3 loop reads CASSSPRGRSYNEQFF. As DNA, the CDR3 is TGTGCCAGCAGCTCCCCTCGCGGGAGATCCTACAATGAGCAGTTCTTC.